These 21 T cell receptor beta chains came from one sample sequenced in a study of human T cells and chemical hapten exposure. TCRdb analysed the RACE reads with MiXCR anew, one entry per CDR3 protein. The sample lists about 40,000 distinct CDR3 sequences; just under 9% were seen once. As to time point: patch test 2, 6 weeks after DPC sensitization. The treatment denotes: therapeutic diphenylcyclopropenone sensitization with weekly scalp DPC. The source was whole blood, collected in connection with sensitization to the hapten diphenylcyclopropenone (DPC). Source of these receptors: a middle-aged woman with alopecia areata. Some clones in this sample may be carry-over from other donors' samples.

This clonotype was counted at least ten times. The V call is TRBV2, the J call TRBJ2-1, with 15 bases aligning to TRBD2. This CDR3 region has 15 residues. Germline lookup yields CDR1 SNHLY and CDR2 FYNNEI. The V gene end was trimmed by 5 bases and the J gene end by 12 bases; junction bases not matched to a gene: 8. The CDR3 bases are TGTGCCAGCAGTTGGGGACTAGCGGGGGGTTTTGGGCAGTTCTTC. Its translation: CASSWGLAGGFGQFF.

This clonotype has a count of ten or more. The rearrangement uses TRBV7-3 and TRBJ1-1, with D maybe TRBD1 (5 bases). Trimming removed 2 bases from V and 0 bases from J, with 7 bases in between. Per the germline V gene, CDR1 is SGHTA and CDR2 is FQGTGA. The CDR3 extends over 14 amino acids. The DNA for the CDR3 is TGTGCCAGCAGCTTAGCAGGGATGAACACTGAAGCTTTCTTT. Its protein is CASSLAGMNTEAFF.

The chain combines TRBV4-2 with TRBJ2-7; D unclear. In germline, CDR1 is LGHNA, CDR2 YNFKEQ. The CDR3 extends over 17 amino acids. The V end was cut by 0 bases, the J end by 2 bases, with 17 bases between. The CDR3 region has the DNA TGTGCCAGCAGCCAAGATGTCGCAGGCCAGTCGGCCTACGAGCAGTACTTC. It codes for CASSQDVAGQSAYEQYF.

This clonotype has a count of ten or more. CDR3 sequence: CASSSGTGDVNEQFF. The DNA of the CDR3 is TGTGCCAGCAGCTCCGGGACAGGGGACGTCAATGAGCAGTTCTTC. This chain links TRBV5-4 with TRBJ2-1; TRBD1 matches 10 bases. V lost 3 bases and J lost 6; bases outside the gene matches: 6. The CDR3 covers 15 residues. Germline V lookup: CDR1 SGHNT, CDR2 YYREEE (reference sequence). Variable domain in full (rest from reference TRBV5-4 and TRBJ2-1): ETGVTQSPTHLIKTRGQQVTLRCSSQSGHNTVSWYQQALGQGPQFIFQYYREEENGRGNFPPRFSGLQFPNYSSELNVNALELDDSALYLCASSSGTGDVNEQFFGPGTRLTVL.

This clonotype was counted between two and nine times. This chain uses TRBV7-2 with TRBJ2-2; 7 nucleotides line up with TRBD2. Germline V gene data show CDR1 as SGHTA and CDR2 as FQGNSA. V shed 4 bases and J 7 bases; nucleotides not matched to a gene: 9. The CDR3 sequence is 15 residues long. The CDR3 coding sequence is TGTGCCAGCAGCTCCGCCCAGGGAGGGGTCGGGGAGCTGTTTTTT. Its protein is CASSSAQGGVGELFF. Filled out from reference TRBV7-2 and TRBJ2-2, the complete variable domain reads GAGVSQSPSNKVTEKGKDVELRCDPISGHTALYWYRQSLGQGLEFLIYFQGNSAPDKSGLPSDRFSAERTGGSVSTLTIQRTQQEDSAVYLCASSSAQGGVGELFFGEGSRLTVL.

In its sample, this clonotype was seen many times. This chain connects TRBV5-4 to TRBJ1-1; 8 bases match TRBD1. The length of the CDR3 is 13 residues. Germline CDR1 SGHNT, CDR2 YYREEE (reference sequence). V lost 5 bases and J lost 4; bases outside the gene matches: 4. CDR3 region: CASRKQGGTEAFF. CDR3 bases: TGTGCCAGCAGGAAACAGGGGGGCACTGAAGCTTTCTTT.

Many counts were recorded for this clonotype. V gene TRBV27 combines with J gene TRBJ2-3; D is perhaps TRBD1 or TRBD2 (5 bases each). CDR3 length equals 14 residues. The germline V gene has CDR1 MNHEY and CDR2 SMNVEV (reference sequence). Trimming stripped 5 bases from V and 12 bases from J, with 21 bases between. CDR3 bases: TGTGCCAGCAGTATACCGGGACCGGGGATACGACAGTATTTT. Translation: CASSIPGPGIRQYF.

In this sample, this clonotype turned up many times. The chain links TRBV18 to TRBJ2-7; D gene unclear. The CDR3 loop spans 15 amino acids. The V and J ends lost 2 bases and 2 bases respectively, with 13 bases between them. Germline CDR1 KGHSH, CDR2 LQKENI. The CDR3, as DNA: TGTGCCAGCTCACCAAAAGCCAGCGCCGCCTACGAGCAGTACTTC. Translating gives CASSPKASAAYEQYF.

This clonotype appeared many times. The CDR3 bases are TGTGCCAGCAGCACGATAACCGGGACAAGGACCTACGAGCAGTACTTC. This sequence encodes CASSTITGTRTYEQYF. The rearrangement uses TRBV11-2 and TRBJ2-7, with a weak D call TRBD1 (6 bases). Germline CDR1 SGHAT, CDR2 FQNNGV. CDR3 length: 16 amino acids. The germline V and J ends were trimmed by 5 bases and 2 bases, with 19 bases remaining between them.

This clonotype came up a few times. The rearrangement uses TRBV5-1 and TRBJ1-4; D might be TRBD1 (5 bases). Germline assignment: CDR1 SGHRS and CDR2 YFSETQ. The CDR3 spans 14 residues. V shed 3 bases and J shed 8 bases, with 14 bases lying between them. The CDR3 spells CASSYPGPGEKLFF. The CDR3, as DNA: TGCGCCAGCAGCTACCCGGGACCAGGCGAAAAACTGTTTTTT.

This clonotype was observed many times. The V call is TRBV25-1, the J call TRBJ1-1, with a weak D call TRBD1 (6 bases). V lost 4 bases and J 5 bases, leaving 14 bases between the germline ends. The CDR3 has 14 amino acids. Germline V gene sequence: CDR1 MGHDK, CDR2 SYGVNS. CDR3 in amino acids: CASSGYLQGTEAFF. The CDR3 DNA reads as TGTGCCAGCAGTGGCTACTTACAGGGAACTGAAGCTTTCTTT.

This clonotype has a handful of counts. This chain joins TRBV2 and TRBJ1-2; no clear D gene. The CDR3 covers 14 residues. The germline gives CDR1 SNHLY, CDR2 FYNNEI. V was cut by 2 bases and J by 7 bases, with 14 bases left in between. CDR3 bases: TGTGCCAGCAGTGAATCTTCCCTGGCGGTTGGCTACACCTTC. Its protein is CASSESSLAVGYTF.

This clonotype was picked up many times. At one end, the junction sequence differs from germline, possibly due to a read error. V and J are TRBV5-1 and TRBJ1-1; D is unresolved. The CDR3 spans 15 residues. CDR1 and CDR2 (germline): SGHRS, YFSETQ. This CDR3 is CASSLEEGLNTEAFF. CDR3 coding DNA: TGCGCCAGCAGCTTGGAAGAAGGGTTGAATACTGAAGCTTTCTTT.

This clonotype was found a few times. The gene calls are TRBV6-2 or TRBV6-3 and TRBJ1-4, with a weak D call TRBD1 (5 bases). V was trimmed by 8 bases and J by 4 bases, leaving 17 bases between them. This CDR3 region has 15 residues. Germline V gives CDR1 MNHEY, CDR2 SVGEGT. The CDR3 reads CASQEGRPINEKLFF. In DNA form, the CDR3 reads TGTGCCAGCCAAGAGGGACGTCCGATTAATGAAAAACTGTTTTTT.

There are many counts of this clonotype. The CDR3 DNA follows: TGCAGTGCTAGAGATGGAGCCGCAACTAATGAAAAACTGTTTTTT. Its translation: CSARDGAATNEKLFF. V and J are TRBV20-1 and TRBJ1-4; D unclear. This CDR3 contains 15 residues. CDR1 and CDR2 (germline): DFQATT, SNEGSKA (reference sequence). The V gene lost 0 bases and the J gene lost 0 bases, with 8 bases spanning the gap.

This clonotype was observed many times. The chain links TRBV7-8 to TRBJ1-1, with D unclear. The V and J ends lost 1 base and 0 bases respectively, with 12 bases between them. CDR1 is SGHVS, CDR2 FQNEAQ, per germline. CDR3 length equals 16 residues. This CDR3 is CASSLGLRALNTEAFF. The CDR3, as DNA: TGTGCCAGCAGCTTAGGGCTGAGGGCCCTGAACACTGAAGCTTTCTTT.

This clonotype was counted ten times or more. The chain couples TRBV30 to TRBJ2-6; D is ambiguous. CDR3 length: 16 residues. Germline values: CDR1 GTSNPN, CDR2 SVGIG (reference sequence). V was clipped by 3 bases and J by 2 bases, with 14 bases between them. In nucleotides, the CDR3 is TGTGCCTGGAGCGCTCCCCACGTCCCTGGGGCCAACGTCCTGACTTTC. Protein product: CAWSAPHVPGANVLTF. Filled out from reference TRBV30 and TRBJ2-6, the complete variable domain reads SQTIHQWPATLVQPVGSPLSLECTVEGTSNPNLYWYRQAAGRGLQLLFYSVGIGQISSEVPQNLSASRPQDRQFILSSKKLLLSDSGFYLCAWSAPHVPGANVLTFGAGSRLTVL.

Worth noting for this clonotype: Since a much larger clone is just one base distant, this may be a read error. The chain couples TRBV20-1 to TRBJ2-1; 12 bases fit TRBD2. The V and J ends lost 6 bases and 4 bases, in that order; junction bases with no gene match: 7. The CDR3 runs 15 residues. Germline assignment: CDR1 DFQATT and CDR2 SNEGSKA (reference sequence). As DNA, the CDR3 is TGCAGTGCCCCGAGACTAGCGGGGGCATACAATGAGCAGTTCTTC. As protein: CSAPRLAGAYNEQFF.

This clonotype appeared many times. The chain links TRBV6-1 to TRBJ2-3; TRBD2 aligns across 10 bases. The CDR3 is made up of 18 amino acids. J gave up 2 bases and V 3 bases, and 11 bases lay outside the gene matches. Looked up from germline, CDR1 is MNHNS and CDR2 is SASEGT. The CDR3 reads CASSETPLAGAITDTQYF. CDR3 bases: TGTGCCAGCAGTGAGACTCCTCTAGCGGGGGCTATCACAGATACGCAGTATTTT.

At least ten counts were recorded for this clonotype. The chain links TRBV5-4 to TRBJ2-5; 7 bases agree with TRBD1. Germline loops: CDR1 SGHNT, CDR2 YYREEE (reference sequence). With V trimmed by 4 bases and J by 5 bases, 8 bases remained unmatched. The CDR3 has 14 residues. CDR3 bases: TGTGCCAGCAGCAAGACAGACAGGGTTGAGACCCAGTACTTC. Translation gives CASSKTDRVETQYF.

Ten or more counts support this clonotype. V and J are TRBV11-1 and TRBJ1-5, with D unresolved. The CDR3 spans 13 residues. The V gene lost 5 bases and the J gene lost 9 bases, with 14 bases spanning the gap. The V gene's germline CDR1 is SGHAT and CDR2 FQDESV (reference sequence). The chain's CDR3 is CASSIGPQRPQHF. The CDR3 DNA reads TGTGCCAGCAGCATTGGGCCCCAAAGGCCCCAGCATTTT.